The 26 T cell receptor beta chains reported below all come from one sample, sequenced in a study of blood T cell repertoires in COVID-19. Assay: immunoSEQ multiplex PCR; the TCRdb copy retains only in-frame clones and omits some. This table has around 76,000 clones, 85% to 90% appearing once. What was sequenced was peripheral blood. The receptor source for this set is a man aged 55 to 70 with acute or convalescent COVID-19.

The chain is built from TRBV27 and TRBJ2-7; the D gene is possibly TRBD2 (6 bases). Germline V gene data show CDR1 as MNHEY and CDR2 as SMNVEV (reference sequence). CDR3 size: 15 residues. V lost 6 bases to trimming and J lost 6 bases, with 21 bases between them. The CDR3 reads CASSWDRTGGPEQYF. The CDR3 nucleotides are TGTGCCAGCAGCTGGGATAGGACCGGGGGACCCGAGCAGTACTTC.

The rearrangement joins TRBV19 to TRBJ1-1; D gene unclear. With 3 bases removed from V and 7 bases from J, the gap between germline ends came to 6 bases. The CDR3 contains 11 residues. CDR1 is LNHDA and CDR2 is SQIVND in the germline V gene (reference sequence). The CDR3 DNA is TGTGCCAGTAGTATGGGCGTTGAAGCTTTCTTT. This gives the protein CASSMGVEAFF.

V gene TRBV9 combines with J gene TRBJ2-3, with 8 positions matching TRBD1. Germline V lookup: CDR1 SGDLS, CDR2 YYNGEE. V lost 0 bases, J lost 2 bases, and 8 bases stayed unmatched. This CDR3 region has 17 residues. The CDR3 reads CASSVVDRAPDTDTQYF. CDR3 coding DNA: TGTGCCAGCAGCGTAGTGGACAGGGCCCCAGACACAGATACGCAGTATTTT.

The chain recombines TRBV4-2 with TRBJ2-3; TRBD2 matches at 10 bases. The V segment lost 0 bases and the J segment 2 bases; nucleotides outside the gene matches: 8. This CDR3 contains 18 residues. Germline CDR1 is LGHNA and CDR2 is YNFKEQ. Written as DNA, the CDR3 is TGTGCCAGCAGCCAAGATGTCCTAGCGGGGGCCATCACAGATACGCAGTATTTT. Protein product: CASSQDVLAGAITDTQYF.

The chain carries TRBV19 and TRBJ2-5, with a tentative D call TRBD1 (7 bases). V lost 5 bases and J 6 bases, leaving 22 bases between the germline ends. The CDR3 contains 16 residues. CDR1 and CDR2 (germline): LNHDA, SQIVND (reference sequence). The CDR3 reads CASSLVAVSGGKTQYF. CDR3 nucleotide sequence: TGTGCCAGTAGTCTAGTGGCAGTCTCAGGGGGGAAGACCCAGTACTTC.

This chain uses TRBV7-2 with TRBJ1-3; D is unclear. CDR1 SGHTA and CDR2 FQGNSA come from the germline V gene. This CDR3 region has 13 residues. The ends were cut back, 1 base at V and 7 bases at J, with 8 bases in the middle. CDR3 DNA: TGTGCCAGCAGCTTAGGACAATTCAACACCATATATTTT. This sequence encodes CASSLGQFNTIYF.

The chain uses TRBV11-2 and TRBJ1-2, with D possibly matching TRBD1 (6 bases). Trimming shortened V by 0 bases and J by 0 bases, and 8 bases separated the two germline ends. CDR1 is SGHAT, CDR2 FQNNGV, per germline. The CDR3 is 15 amino acids. CDR3 region: CASSLDRGTNYGYTF. Written as DNA, the CDR3 is TGTGCCAGCAGCTTAGATAGGGGGACTAACTATGGCTACACCTTC.

The rearrangement uses TRBV12-3 or TRBV12-4 and TRBJ2-1; perhaps TRBD2 as D (6 bases). The V end lost 3 bases, the J end lost 9 bases, and 12 bases lay between the germline ends. This CDR3 spans 13 amino acids. DNA for the CDR3: TGTGCCAGCAGTTTTTCCGGGAGAGGTGAGCAGTTCTTC. Its translation: CASSFSGRGEQFF.

V and J are TRBV18 and TRBJ1-1, with D unresolved. V was clipped by 0 bases and J by 6 bases, with 14 bases between them. Germline-derived CDR1 and CDR2 are KGHSH and LQKENI. The CDR3 length is 15 residues. CDR3 nucleotides: TGTGCCAGCTCACCACCCTCAAATCAGGTGGCTGAAGCTTTCTTT. This encodes CASSPPSNQVAEAFF.

This sequence joins TRBV5-1 and TRBJ1-4; perhaps TRBD1 as D (5 bases). Germline assignment: CDR1 SGHRS and CDR2 YFSETQ. The CDR3 is 14 residues long. V was pared by 0 bases and J by 7 bases, with 10 bases between. The CDR3 protein is CASSLARAGEKLFF. The CDR3 DNA is TGCGCCAGCAGCTTGGCCAGGGCCGGTGAAAAACTGTTTTTT.

The chain carries TRBV7-9 and TRBJ1-2; the D is unclear. V shed 6 bases and J shed 5 bases, with 19 bases lying between them. The CDR3 totals 15 residues. Germline V gene sequence: CDR1 SEHNR, CDR2 FQNEAQ (reference sequence). The DNA of the CDR3 is TGTGCCAGCAGACCAAACGACCGGGAGGGTTATGGCTACACCTTC. It codes for CASRPNDREGYGYTF.

The chain links TRBV9 to TRBJ1-4; 9 bases line up with TRBD1. The germline CDR1 and CDR2 sequences are SGDLS and YYNGEE. This CDR3 is built from 15 residues. V was pared by 4 bases and J by 8 bases, with 9 bases of the junction left unmatched. CDR3 in amino acids: CASSPRDRDEEKLFF. CDR3 DNA sequence: TGTGCCAGCAGCCCCCGGGACAGGGACGAAGAAAAACTGTTTTTT.

The chain employs TRBV5-1 and TRBJ1-6; D may be TRBD1 (5 bases). The V gene's germline CDR1 is SGHRS and CDR2 YFSETQ. V lost 1 base to trimming and J lost 5 bases, with 13 bases between them. The CDR3 is made up of 16 amino acids. This chain's CDR3 is CASSLSRVRDNSPLHF. CDR3 bases: TGCGCCAGCAGCTTGAGTCGGGTCAGGGATAATTCACCCCTCCACTTT. Full variable domain (outside the CDR3, taken from reference TRBV5-1 and TRBJ1-6): KAGVTQTPRYLIKTRGQQVTLSCSPISGHRSVSWYQQTPGQGLQFLFEYFSETQRNKGNFPGRFSGRQFSNSRSEMNVSTLELGDSALYLCASSLSRVRDNSPLHFGNGTRLTVT.

V usage is TRBV14 and J usage is TRBJ1-1; a possible D gene is TRBD1 (5 bases). Trimming pared 3 bases from V and 4 bases from J, leaving 15 bases between. The CDR3 has 15 residues. CDR1 is SGHDN and CDR2 is FVKESK in the germline V gene. This chain's CDR3 is CASSQRLGGITEAFF. The DNA for the CDR3 is TGTGCCAGCAGCCAGAGATTGGGGGGGATCACTGAAGCTTTCTTT.

This chain joins TRBV10-2 and TRBJ2-5; the match to TRBD2 covers 15 bases. The CDR3 length is 16 residues. Trimming took 2 bases from V and 5 from J; bases not matched to a gene: 3. Germline V gene data show CDR1 as WSHSY and CDR2 as SAAADI. The CDR3 is CASSEPGLAGGETQYF. The CDR3 nucleotides read TGCGCCAGCAGTGAGCCCGGACTAGCGGGAGGGGAGACCCAGTACTTC.

V and J are TRBV10-1 and TRBJ2-2, with 10 nucleotides matching TRBD2. This CDR3 contains 13 residues. The trim removed 7 bases at V and 12 bases at J, leaving 8 bases unmatched. Germline loops: CDR1 WNHNN, CDR2 SYGVQD (reference sequence). CDR3 residues: CASKKREGAKLFF. The CDR3 coding sequence is TGCGCCAGCAAAAAGCGGGAGGGGGCGAAGCTGTTTTTT.

This rearrangement joins TRBV3-1 (or the pseudogene TRBV3-2) to TRBJ2-5, with a tentative D call TRBD2 (6 bases). The CDR3 spans 14 residues. With 1 base removed from V and 5 bases from J, the gap between germline ends came to 11 bases. Germline CDR1 is LGHDT and CDR2 is YNNKEL (reference sequence). CDR3 sequence: CASSQVPGRETQYF. DNA for the CDR3: TGTGCCAGCAGCCAAGTCCCAGGGAGGGAGACCCAGTACTTC.

This clone occurred a few times. The rearrangement links TRBV7-2 to TRBJ1-2, with D tentatively TRBD1 (6 bases). CDR3 size: 14 residues. V lost 5 bases to trimming and J lost 1 base, with 11 bases between them. Per the germline V gene, CDR1 is SGHTA and CDR2 is FQGNSA. The CDR3 loop reads CASSEDSINYGYTF. The CDR3 coding sequence is TGTGCCAGCAGCGAGGACAGCATTAACTATGGCTACACCTTC. The variable domain in full, with the rest retrieved from reference TRBV7-2 and TRBJ1-2, is GAGVSQSPSNKVTEKGKDVELRCDPISGHTALYWYRQSLGQGLEFLIYFQGNSAPDKSGLPSDRFSAERTGGSVSTLTIQRTQQEDSAVYLCASSEDSINYGYTFGSGTRLTVV.

The CDR3 sequence is CASSYITSGSNEQFF. CDR3 DNA sequence: TGTGCCAGCAGTTACATAACATCGGGGAGCAATGAGCAGTTCTTC. This sequence joins TRBV6-5 and TRBJ2-1, with D tentatively TRBD2 (5 bases). The CDR3 runs to 15 residues. Germline-derived CDR1 and CDR2 are MNHEY and SVGAGI. Trimming cost V 2 bases and J 6 bases, with 14 bases left between them.

The chain joins TRBV20-1 to TRBJ2-4; 7 positions match TRBD2. Germline trimming cut 3 bases from V and 9 bases from J; bases unmatched to any gene: 5. This CDR3 spans 12 amino acids. Germline assignment: CDR1 DFQATT and CDR2 SNEGSKA (reference sequence). The CDR3 DNA is TGCAGTGCTAGTCGGGGGGATACCATTCAGTACTTC. As protein: CSASRGDTIQYF.

V gene TRBV4-1 combines with J gene TRBJ2-1; 7 bases match TRBD2. The germline V gene encodes CDR1 MGHRA and CDR2 YSYEKL. The ends lost 0 bases at V and 0 bases at J; junction bases unmatched: 5. This CDR3 is 17 amino acids long. This CDR3 is CASSQELAGASYNEQFF. The CDR3 DNA reads as TGCGCCAGCAGCCAAGAATTGGCGGGAGCCTCCTACAATGAGCAGTTCTTC.

The rearrangement uses TRBV4-1 and TRBJ2-5; 9 positions match TRBD1. The CDR3 consists of 16 residues. The ends lost 5 bases at V and 1 base at J; junction bases unmatched: 8. The germline V gene has CDR1 MGHRA and CDR2 YSYEKL. In nucleotides, the CDR3 is TGCGCCAGCAGCTTACGGACAGGGGCCATCCAAGAGACCCAGTACTTC. It is translated as CASSLRTGAIQETQYF.

This clone was seen once. The chain links TRBV3-1 (or the pseudogene TRBV3-2) to TRBJ2-7, with 7 nucleotides matching TRBD1. The germline CDR1 and CDR2 sequences are LGHDT and YNNKEL (reference sequence). The CDR3 extends over 14 amino acids. With 4 bases clipped from V and 6 bases from J, the junction kept 9 bases outside the gene matches. CDR3 protein: CASSPQGVLVEQYF. The CDR3 nucleotides are TGTGCCAGCAGCCCGCAGGGGGTTCTTGTCGAGCAGTACTTC.

This clone came up once. V usage is TRBV7-2 and J usage is TRBJ2-7; 12 bases are shared with TRBD2. V was pared by 2 bases and J by 9 bases, with 11 bases of the junction left unmatched. Germline V lookup: CDR1 SGHTA, CDR2 FQGNSA. The CDR3 covers 16 residues. The CDR3 spells CASSLRRLAGVRAQYF. Here the CDR3 DNA reads TGTGCCAGCAGCTTAAGGAGACTAGCGGGGGTGAGGGCGCAGTACTTC.

The chain employs TRBV30 and TRBJ1-6; TRBD1 agrees at 9 bases. J lost 6 bases, V lost 2 bases, and 8 bases had no gene match. This CDR3 has 16 amino acids. Germline loops: CDR1 GTSNPN, CDR2 SVGIG (reference sequence). The CDR3 loop reads CAWSPGQGLANSPLHF. The CDR3 DNA reads as TGTGCCTGGAGTCCGGGACAGGGTCTTGCTAATTCACCCCTCCACTTT.

V gene TRBV18 combines with J gene TRBJ1-6; 8 bases align to TRBD1. The junction had 6 bases not matched to a gene; V was cut back by 4 bases and J by 7 bases. The CDR3 runs to 15 residues. Germline V gives CDR1 KGHSH, CDR2 LQKENI. The CDR3 loop is CASSRGQGDNSPLHF. The CDR3 nucleotides are TGTGCCAGCTCACGAGGACAGGGCGACAATTCACCCCTCCACTTT.